The sample holds a few counts of the clone carrying this T cell receptor (beta chain). The antigen remains unidentified. Germline V lookup: CDR1 ENHRY, CDR2 SYGVKD. Unmatched junction bases numbered 12, after V lost 4 bases and J lost 5 bases. This CDR3 is 16 amino acids long. These data come from a study of post-analysis software for immune sequencing data. Study in general: Clinical courses comprised relapsing-remitting, secondary progressive and progressive-relapsing multiple sclerosis. Whole-study findings and limits: Controls significantly exceeded multiple sclerosis patients in normalized Chao1 diversity. Included in a set of five TRBV segments more frequent in patients than controls were TRBV5-6, TRBV5-1 and TRBV20-1.

cDNA libraries of TCR beta carried unique molecular identifiers. TCRdb redid the calling of the PCR reads with MiXCR, one entry per CDR3 protein. The sample lists about 770,000 distinct CDR3 sequences, about 43% occurring once. The specimen was blood. V and J are TRBV10-3 and TRBJ2-5, with 8 bases identical to TRBD2. The source is a girl aged 5 to 17 with multiple sclerosis. The DNA for the CDR3 is TGTGCCATCAGTGCTTTTACCGGGACTAGTAGGGAGACCCAGTACTTC. It encodes CAISAFTGTSRETQYF.